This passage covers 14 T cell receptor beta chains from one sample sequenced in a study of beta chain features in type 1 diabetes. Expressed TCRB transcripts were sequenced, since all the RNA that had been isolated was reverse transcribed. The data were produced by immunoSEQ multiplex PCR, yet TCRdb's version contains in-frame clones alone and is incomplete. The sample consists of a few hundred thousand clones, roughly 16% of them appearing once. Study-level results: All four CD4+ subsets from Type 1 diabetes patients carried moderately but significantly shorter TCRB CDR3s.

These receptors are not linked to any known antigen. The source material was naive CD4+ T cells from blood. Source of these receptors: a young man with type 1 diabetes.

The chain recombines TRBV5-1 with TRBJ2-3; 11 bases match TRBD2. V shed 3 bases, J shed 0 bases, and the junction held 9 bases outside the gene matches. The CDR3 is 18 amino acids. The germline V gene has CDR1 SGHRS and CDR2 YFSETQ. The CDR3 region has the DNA TGCGCCAGCAGCTCCGGGACTAGCGGCTTGTCTAGCACAGATACGCAGTATTTT. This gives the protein CASSSGTSGLSSTDTQYF.

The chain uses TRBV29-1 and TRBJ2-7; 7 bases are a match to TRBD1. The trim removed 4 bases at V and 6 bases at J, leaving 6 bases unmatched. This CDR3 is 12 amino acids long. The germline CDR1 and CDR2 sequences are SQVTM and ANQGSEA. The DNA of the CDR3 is TGCAGCGTTGGCAAGGGGGCGGGCGAGCAGTACTTC. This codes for CSVGKGAGEQYF.

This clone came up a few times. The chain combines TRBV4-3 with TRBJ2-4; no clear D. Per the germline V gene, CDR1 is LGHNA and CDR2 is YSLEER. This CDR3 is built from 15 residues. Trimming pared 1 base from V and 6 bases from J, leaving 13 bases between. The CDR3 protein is CASSQVSGNGNIQYF. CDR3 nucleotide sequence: TGCGCCAGCAGCCAAGTTTCTGGTAATGGAAACATTCAGTACTTC.

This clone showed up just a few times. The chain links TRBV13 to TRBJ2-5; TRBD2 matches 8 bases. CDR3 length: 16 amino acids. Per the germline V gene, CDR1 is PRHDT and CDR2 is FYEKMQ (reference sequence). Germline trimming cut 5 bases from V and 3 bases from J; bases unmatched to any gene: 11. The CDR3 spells CASSRSSGRTKETQYF. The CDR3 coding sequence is TGTGCCAGCAGCCGCTCTAGCGGGCGAACAAAAGAGACCCAGTACTTC.

The CDR3, as DNA: TGTGCCAGCAGTCGTTACAATGAGCAGTTCTTC. Protein: CASSRYNEQFF. The chain uses TRBV28 and TRBJ2-1; D is unclear. CDR1 and CDR2 (germline): MDHEN, SYDVKM. This CDR3 is 11 amino acids long. V lost 5 bases to trimming and J lost 4 bases, with 3 bases between them.

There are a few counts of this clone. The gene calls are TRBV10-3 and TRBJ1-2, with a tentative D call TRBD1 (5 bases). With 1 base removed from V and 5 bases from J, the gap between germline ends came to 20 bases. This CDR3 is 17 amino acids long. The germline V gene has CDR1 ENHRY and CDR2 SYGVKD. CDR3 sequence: CAISELSGTVGMYGYTF. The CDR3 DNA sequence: TGTGCCATCAGTGAGTTGTCCGGGACGGTCGGAATGTATGGCTACACCTTC.

CDR3 in amino acids: CAWSVRDRVAYGYTF. The CDR3, as DNA: TGTGCCTGGAGTGTACGGGACAGGGTCGCCTATGGCTACACCTTC. The genes are TRBV30 and TRBJ1-2; 9 bases map to TRBD1. Trimming at V came to 0 bases and at J to 4 bases, leaving 6 bases not matched to a gene. Germline values: CDR1 GTSNPN, CDR2 SVGIG (reference sequence). This CDR3 is built from 15 residues.

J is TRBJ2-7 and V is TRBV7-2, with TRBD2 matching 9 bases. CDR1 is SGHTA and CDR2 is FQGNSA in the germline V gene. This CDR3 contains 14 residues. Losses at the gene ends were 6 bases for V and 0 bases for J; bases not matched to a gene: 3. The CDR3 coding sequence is TGTGCCAGCAGGTATAGCGGGAGCTCCTACGAGCAGTACTTC. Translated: CASRYSGSSYEQYF. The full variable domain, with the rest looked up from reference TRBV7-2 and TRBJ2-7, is GAGVSQSPSNKVTEKGKDVELRCDPISGHTALYWYRQSLGQGLEFLIYFQGNSAPDKSGLPSDRFSAERTGGSVSTLTIQRTQQEDSAVYLCASRYSGSSYEQYFGPGTRLTVT.

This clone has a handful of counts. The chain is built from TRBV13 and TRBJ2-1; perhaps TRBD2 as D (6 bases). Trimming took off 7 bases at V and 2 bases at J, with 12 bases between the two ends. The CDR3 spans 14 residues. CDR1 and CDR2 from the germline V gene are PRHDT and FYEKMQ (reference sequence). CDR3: CASTWGGTYNEQFF. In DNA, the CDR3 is TGTGCCAGCACCTGGGGCGGGACCTACAATGAGCAGTTCTTC.

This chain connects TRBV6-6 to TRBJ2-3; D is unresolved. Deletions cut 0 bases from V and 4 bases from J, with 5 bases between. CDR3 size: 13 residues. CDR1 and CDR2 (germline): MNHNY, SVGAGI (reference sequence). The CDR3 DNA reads TGTGCCAGCAGTTACTCGGGCCCAGATACGCAGTATTTT. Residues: CASSYSGPDTQYF.

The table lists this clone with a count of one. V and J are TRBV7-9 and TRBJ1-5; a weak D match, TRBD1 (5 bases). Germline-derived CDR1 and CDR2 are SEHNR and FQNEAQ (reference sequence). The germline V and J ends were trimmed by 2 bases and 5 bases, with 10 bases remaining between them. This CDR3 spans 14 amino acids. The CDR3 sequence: CASSLSRGDQPQHF. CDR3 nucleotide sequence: TGTGCCAGCAGCTTATCGAGGGGTGATCAGCCCCAGCATTTT.

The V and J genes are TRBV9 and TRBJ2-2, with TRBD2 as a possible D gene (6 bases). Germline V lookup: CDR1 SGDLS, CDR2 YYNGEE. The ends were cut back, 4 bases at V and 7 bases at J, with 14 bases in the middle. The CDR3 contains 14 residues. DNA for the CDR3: TGTGCCAGCAGCCAGATTCAGGGACTCGGGGAGCTGTTTTTT. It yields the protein CASSQIQGLGELFF.

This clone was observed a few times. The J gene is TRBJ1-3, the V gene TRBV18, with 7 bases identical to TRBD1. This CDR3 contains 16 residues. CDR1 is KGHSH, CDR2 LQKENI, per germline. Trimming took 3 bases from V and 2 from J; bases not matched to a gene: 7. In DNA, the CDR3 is TGTGCCAGCTCACCCGGGACAGACCAGACTGGAAACACCATATATTTT. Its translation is CASSPGTDQTGNTIYF.

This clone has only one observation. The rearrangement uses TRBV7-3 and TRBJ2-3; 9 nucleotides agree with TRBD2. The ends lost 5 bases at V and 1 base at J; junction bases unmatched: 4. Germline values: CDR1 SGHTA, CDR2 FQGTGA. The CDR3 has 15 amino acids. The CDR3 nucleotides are TGTGCCAGCAGCCCCAGGACTAGCGGCACAGATACGCAGTATTTT. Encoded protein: CASSPRTSGTDTQYF.